This T cell receptor (beta chain) was captured in a study of beta chain features in type 1 diabetes. Study information: Analysis included 107,917,701 sorted cells drawn from all samples. General study points: Diminished insertions and augmented deletions at VDJ junctions characterized type 1 diabetes patients. In every one of the four CD4+ subsets, TCRB CDR3s were moderately but significantly shorter in Type 1 diabetes patients.

The investigators reverse transcribed all of the isolated RNA, so they sequenced expressed TCRB transcripts. The table came from immunoSEQ multiplex PCR; TCRdb's copy has only in-frame clones and leaves some out. The sample has roughly 290,000 clones, approximately 16% seen once. The V segment lost 6 bases and the J segment 2 bases; nucleotides outside the gene matches: 14. The germline CDR1 and CDR2 sequences are SQVTM and ANQGSEA. CDR3 size: 16 residues. This clone was counted between two and nine times. The antigen remains undetermined. Populations obtained by sorting all exceeded 98% purity. V is TRBV29-1 and J is TRBJ1-1; the match to TRBD1 covers 8 bases. The sequenced material came from naive CD4+ T cells from blood. This clonotype was obtained from a man younger than 35 with type 1 diabetes. For the CDR3, the DNA is TGCAGCGTGTATCACGCAGGGGGCTATTACAACACTGAAGCTTTCTTT. This encodes CSVYHAGGYYNTEAFF.